This T cell receptor (beta chain) derives from a study of cytomegalovirus exposure and HLA in healthy donors. Findings of the study overall: An ancestry cluster, one associated with Asian ancestry, reportedly showed fewer N-insertions than the approximately 670-donor mean in a later analysis.

Looked up from germline, CDR1 is LNHDA and CDR2 is SQIVND (reference sequence). Trimming took 5 bases from V and 8 from J; bases not matched to a gene: 16. The CDR3 consists of 17 residues. Both 60 Vbeta primers and 13 Jbeta primers went into the PCR. Libraries were prepared by immunoSEQ multiplex PCR; TCRdb keeps only in-frame clonotypes and omits some of them. The sample has over 150,000 clones; roughly four fifths are singletons. To note about this clone: What it recognizes is unknown.

Sequenced sample: PBMCs. The source is a man in his fifties in good health and CMV-seronegative. The chain employs TRBV19 and TRBJ2-1, with TRBD2 identical over 9 bases. CDR3 sequence (DNA): TGTGCCAGTAGTCCGGAAGCGGGAGGAATAATTTACGATGAGCAGTTCTTC. Its protein is CASSPEAGGIIYDEQFF.